The TCR beta chain under discussion was sequenced for a study of blood T cells in healthy people across ages. Alongside a J-beta primer mix, a sample-barcoded 5' primer served in a second PCR lasting about 7 to 11 cycles. Sequencing of every sample gave 2.5 million or more CDR3-containing paired-end reads. TCRdb recomputed calls from the 5' RACE reads with MiXCR, one row per CDR3 protein. Among about 1.4 million distinct CDR3 sequences, around 59% were seen once, and the ten largest hold 6.5% to 8%. Looked up from germline, CDR1 is DFQATT and CDR2 is SNEGSKA (reference sequence). Between the trimmed V and J ends, which lost 0 bases and 0 bases, there was a span of 2 bases. The length of the CDR3 is 12 residues. This clonotype was seen only a few times.

The chain employs TRBV20-1 and TRBJ1-2; D not certain. The sequenced sample was blood. This sequence originates from a man younger than 35 in good health. The CDR3 DNA sequence: TGCAGTGCTAGAGAAGCTAACTATGGCTACACCTTC. Its protein product is CSAREANYGYTF.